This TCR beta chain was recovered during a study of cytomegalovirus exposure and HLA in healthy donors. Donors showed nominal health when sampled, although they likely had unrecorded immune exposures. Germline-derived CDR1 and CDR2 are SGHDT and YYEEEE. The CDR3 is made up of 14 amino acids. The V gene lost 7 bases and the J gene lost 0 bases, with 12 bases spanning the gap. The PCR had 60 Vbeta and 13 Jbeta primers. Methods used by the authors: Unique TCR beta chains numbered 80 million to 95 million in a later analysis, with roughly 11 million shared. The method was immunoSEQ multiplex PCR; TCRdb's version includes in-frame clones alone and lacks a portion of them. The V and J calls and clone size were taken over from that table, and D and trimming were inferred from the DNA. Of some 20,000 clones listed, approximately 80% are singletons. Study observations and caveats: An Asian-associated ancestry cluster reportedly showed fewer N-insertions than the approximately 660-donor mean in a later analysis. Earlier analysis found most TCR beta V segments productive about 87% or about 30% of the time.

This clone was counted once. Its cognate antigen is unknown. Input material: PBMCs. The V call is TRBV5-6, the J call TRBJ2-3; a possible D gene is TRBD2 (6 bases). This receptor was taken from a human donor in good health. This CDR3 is CASRPGTSTDTQYF. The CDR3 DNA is TGTGCCAGCCGGCCCGGGACTAGCACAGATACGCAGTATTTT.